What follows are 14 T cell receptor beta chains derived from one specimen sequenced in a study of CD8 T cells in Susac syndrome. RNA, at about 0.45 to 1 ug, was reverse transcribed with random hexamers. Each CDR3 protein is one row after TCRdb ran MiXCR on the immunoSEQ multiplex PCR reads. The table has 250,000 to 300,000 distinct CDR3 sequences, 80% to 90% seen once. What was sequenced was CD8+ T cells from PBMCs. The receptors originated from a human donor with multiple sclerosis.

The rearrangement joins TRBV9 to TRBJ1-2; D is unclear. V was clipped by 8 bases and J by 4 bases, with 9 bases between them. The CDR3 spans 11 residues. The germline gives CDR1 SGDLS, CDR2 YYNGEE. CDR3 protein: CASRSRYGYTF. CDR3 in DNA: TGTGCCAGTCGAAGCCGCTATGGCTACACCTTC.

The chain is built from TRBV12-2 and TRBJ1-5. TRBV12-2 is a pseudogene segment. The CDR3 loop spans 13 amino acids. CDR3: CASRRGDWQPQHF. In nucleotides, the CDR3 is TGTGCAAGTCGCCGGGGGGACTGGCAGCCCCAGCATTTT.

The CDR3 is CASSPRTGAEQYF. Here the CDR3 DNA reads TGTGCCAGCAGCCCCCGGACAGGGGCCGAGCAGTACTTC. The chain joins TRBV7-6 to TRBJ2-1, with TRBD1 matching over 9 bases. The J call may be wrong; the DNA end is better matched by TRBJ2-7. CDR1 SGHVS and CDR2 FNYEAQ come from the germline V gene. The CDR3 sequence is 13 residues long.

The genes are TRBV12-3 or TRBV12-4 and TRBJ2-2, with 8 nucleotides matching TRBD2. The V and J ends lost 1 base and 2 bases, in that order; junction bases with no gene match: 3. The CDR3 length is 16 residues. The CDR3: CASSLGGLVNTGELFF. DNA for the CDR3: TGTGCCAGCAGTTTAGGGGGACTAGTTAACACCGGGGAGCTGTTTTTT.

The genes are TRBV4-1 and TRBJ1-6; the D is unclear. V lost 1 base to trimming and J lost 9 bases, with 10 bases between them. Germline-derived CDR1 and CDR2 are MGHRA and YSYEKL. This CDR3 spans 14 amino acids. CDR3 sequence (DNA): TGCGCCAGCAGCCAAGGAGGGAACGGTTCACCCCTCCACTTT. Its translation is CASSQGGNGSPLHF.

V is TRBV28 and J is TRBJ2-3, with a possible D match to TRBD2 (6 bases). Between the trimmed V and J ends, which lost 4 bases and 5 bases, there was a span of 25 bases. CDR1 MDHEN and CDR2 SYDVKM come from the germline V gene. The CDR3 covers 18 residues. The CDR3 DNA sequence: TGTGCCAGCAGTTACCGACCGATTATACTGGGGGGAAGAGATACGCAGTATTTT. Protein sequence: CASSYRPIILGGRDTQYF.

This chain links TRBV6-5 with TRBJ1-1; 8 bases fit TRBD1. Trimming at V came to 0 bases and at J to 5 bases, leaving 8 bases not matched to a gene. The CDR3 runs 16 residues. Germline V gene data show CDR1 as MNHEY and CDR2 as SVGAGI. In nucleotides, the CDR3 is TGTGCCAGCAGTTACTCGGGCAGGGGGCTTGGAACTGAAGCTTTCTTT. It encodes CASSYSGRGLGTEAFF.

The V and J genes are TRBV11-1 and TRBJ2-7, with 10 bases lining up with TRBD2. V shed 1 base, J shed 0 bases, and the junction held 9 bases outside the gene matches. There are 18 residues in the CDR3. Germline loops: CDR1 SGHAT, CDR2 FQDESV (reference sequence). The DNA for the CDR3 is TGTGCCAGCAGCTTAGAACTAGCGGGAACCCGTAGCTCCTACGAGCAGTACTTC. This gives the protein CASSLELAGTRSSYEQYF.

The gene calls are TRBV5-5 and TRBJ2-7; weak D call: TRBD1 (6 bases). Trimming pared 2 bases from V and 3 bases from J, leaving 9 bases between. The length of the CDR3 is 13 residues. CDR1 is SGHKS, CDR2 YYEKEE, per germline (reference sequence). The CDR3, as DNA: TGTGCCAGCAGCTTAAGGGGGAACTACGAGCAGTACTTC. This codes for CASSLRGNYEQYF.

CDR3 sequence: CASSPRWSVSYEQYF. In DNA, the CDR3 is TGTGCCAGCAGCCCCAGATGGAGCGTCTCTTACGAGCAGTACTTC. V usage is TRBV28 and J usage is TRBJ2-7; D is ambiguous. Trimming shortened V by 6 bases and J by 4 bases, and 19 bases separated the two germline ends. The CDR3 has 15 amino acids. The germline gives CDR1 MDHEN, CDR2 SYDVKM.

The chain uses TRBV27 and TRBJ1-1; perhaps TRBD1 as D (5 bases). CDR1 and CDR2 from the germline V gene are MNHEY and SMNVEV (reference sequence). The CDR3 runs to 14 residues. V was pared by 2 bases and J by 5 bases, with 12 bases between. This CDR3 is CASSLRDSSTEAFF. The CDR3 DNA sequence: TGTGCCAGCAGTTTACGAGACAGCAGTACTGAAGCTTTCTTT.

The chain recombines TRBV2 with TRBJ2-7; the D is unclear. Germline V gene data show CDR1 as SNHLY and CDR2 as FYNNEI. Trimming took 6 bases from V and 2 from J, leaving 8 bases between them. The CDR3 extends over 12 amino acids. The CDR3 sequence is CASSGRAYEQYF. The CDR3 bases are TGTGCCAGCAGCGGACGGGCCTACGAGCAGTACTTC.

This clonotype was seen just once. The V and J genes are TRBV10-3 and TRBJ2-1; TRBD2 might be the D (5 bases). Trimming stripped 2 bases from V and 6 bases from J, with 17 bases between. This CDR3 has 16 amino acids. Germline lookup yields CDR1 ENHRY and CDR2 SYGVKD. CDR3 residues: CAISEPGRVDPNEQFF. In DNA form, the CDR3 reads TGTGCCATCAGTGAGCCCGGGCGGGTGGATCCCAATGAGCAGTTCTTC.

This clonotype was observed once. This chain joins TRBV7-9 and TRBJ2-7; TRBD1 is a possible D gene (6 bases). The CDR3 spans 14 residues. V lost 7 bases, J lost 7 bases, and 20 bases lay in between. The V gene's germline CDR1 is SEHNR and CDR2 FQNEAQ (reference sequence). In nucleotides, the CDR3 is TGTGCCAGCACCATCGCCGACAGGCCTAGGGAGCAGTACTTC. The encoded protein is CASTIADRPREQYF.